Following are 27 T cell receptor beta chains from one sample sequenced in a study of T cells in Graves' hyperthyroidism and ophthalmopathy. The CDR3 regions of TCR beta were amplified from RNA transcripts. During a first-round RT-PCR of the TCR CDR3, the HTBI primer set was used. From the multiplex PCR reads, TCRdb called clonotypes with MiXCR, one entry per CDR3 protein. The sample includes 550,000 to 600,000 distinct CDR3 sequences, approximately 15% of them seen just once. The sequenced sample was blood. The receptors come from a woman aged 18-30 years with Graves' hyperthyroidism.

The chain employs TRBV10-1 and TRBJ2-3; D is possibly TRBD1 (5 bases). The CDR3 consists of 15 residues. Trimming cost V 3 bases and J 1 base, with 11 bases left between them. Looked up from germline, CDR1 is WNHNN and CDR2 is SYGVQD (reference sequence). This CDR3 is CASSDQGIGTDTQYF. The CDR3 DNA sequence: TGCGCCAGCAGTGACCAGGGAATCGGCACAGATACGCAGTATTTT.

This clonotype was seen only a few times. The chain is built from TRBV3-1 and TRBJ2-5; maybe TRBD2 (5 bases). The CDR3 is 14 amino acids. Trimming removed 5 bases from V and 4 bases from J, with 14 bases in between. The germline V gene encodes CDR1 LGHDT and CDR2 YNNKEL (reference sequence). The chain's CDR3 is CASSYRTYGETQYF. As DNA, the CDR3 is TGTGCCAGCAGCTACCGGACTTATGGAGAGACCCAGTACTTC.

This clonotype was detected a few times. The chain uses TRBV12-3 or TRBV12-4 and TRBJ1-3; D might be TRBD1 (5 bases). This CDR3 is built from 18 residues. V lost 4 bases and J lost 2, with 21 bases in between. CDR3 protein: CASSSFGRAGAAGNTIYF. CDR3 coding DNA: TGTGCCAGCAGTTCATTCGGCAGGGCTGGCGCCGCTGGAAACACCATATATTTT.

J is TRBJ1-2 and V is TRBV5-1; tentative D call: TRBD1 (5 bases). CDR3 length: 14 amino acids. The germline gives CDR1 SGHRS, CDR2 YFSETQ. The V end lost 7 bases, the J end lost 6 bases, and 19 bases lay between the germline ends. The CDR3 DNA reads as TGCGCCAGCGCAAACCGGGCAGGGAGCCATGGCTACACCTTC. As protein: CASANRAGSHGYTF.

This clonotype was picked up a small number of times. V is TRBV13 and J is TRBJ2-4, with D unclear. The CDR3 consists of 16 residues. V was clipped by 5 bases and J by 0 bases, with 14 bases between them. The germline V gene encodes CDR1 PRHDT and CDR2 FYEKMQ (reference sequence). This CDR3 reads CASSTLRGLAKNIQYF. The CDR3, as DNA: TGTGCCAGCAGCACACTCCGAGGCTTAGCCAAAAACATTCAGTACTTC.

This chain joins TRBV5-1 and TRBJ2-5; the D gene is possibly TRBD1 (5 bases). The CDR3 consists of 14 residues. Germline V gene data show CDR1 as SGHRS and CDR2 as YFSETQ. The V end was cut by 1 base, the J end by 1 base, with 8 bases between. The CDR3 region is CASSLLGAQETQYF. The CDR3 DNA reads as TGCGCCAGCAGCTTGCTTGGGGCCCAAGAGACCCAGTACTTC.

The chain carries TRBV7-3 and TRBJ1-1, with a weak D call TRBD1 (5 bases). The CDR3 contains 13 residues. In germline, CDR1 is SGHTA, CDR2 FQGTGA. Trimming took 5 bases from V and 1 from J, leaving 8 bases between them. CDR3 nucleotide sequence: TGTGCCAGCAGCGATGGGGCGAACACTGAAGCTTTCTTT. It encodes CASSDGANTEAFF.

This clonotype has a count of ten or more. The J gene is TRBJ1-2, the V gene TRBV2; D is unclear. The CDR3 has 10 amino acids. V was trimmed by 8 bases and J by 3 bases, leaving 4 bases between them. Germline assignment: CDR1 SNHLY and CDR2 FYNNEI. The CDR3 DNA reads as TGTGCCAGCGGGGACTATGGCTACACCTTC. Its protein is CASGDYGYTF.

This clonotype was seen ten or more times. The rearrangement links TRBV6-2 or TRBV6-3 to TRBJ2-7; 11 nucleotides align to TRBD1. Germline CDR1 is MNHEY and CDR2 is SVGEGT. The J segment lost 3 bases and the V segment lost 6 bases, leaving 7 bases of the junction unmatched. The CDR3 totals 15 residues. DNA for the CDR3: TGTGCCAGCAGCGTAACCGGGACAGGGGGCTACGAGCAGTACTTC. This translates into CASSVTGTGGYEQYF.

As concerns this clonotype: A junction boundary mismatches the germline segment, possibly from a read error. J is TRBJ1-4 and V is TRBV12-3 or TRBV12-4, with unresolved D. This CDR3 is 13 amino acids long. The chain's CDR3 is CASSSLPNEKLFF. The CDR3 DNA reads TGTGCCAGCAGTTCACTACCTAACGAAAAACTGTTTTTT.

This clonotype was counted between two and nine times. The chain joins TRBV2 to TRBJ1-2; D possibly corresponds to TRBD1 (5 bases). The CDR3 spans 13 residues. Trimming shortened V by 1 base and J by 7 bases, and 10 bases separated the two germline ends. Germline CDR1 reads SNHLY; CDR2 reads FYNNEI. The CDR3 here is CASSEGTGGGYTF. The DNA of the CDR3 is TGTGCCAGCAGTGAAGGGACCGGGGGTGGCTACACCTTC. Complete variable domain (other parts from reference TRBV2 and TRBJ1-2): EPEVTQTPSHQVTQMGQEVILRCVPISNHLYFYWYRQILGQKVEFLVSFYNNEISEKSEIFDDQFSVERPDGSNFTLKIRSTKLEDSAMYFCASSEGTGGGYTFGSGTRLTVV.

The V call is TRBV12-3 or TRBV12-4, the J call TRBJ2-5; D call uncertain. V lost 5 bases to trimming and J lost 5 bases, with 24 bases between them. CDR3 length: 17 amino acids. The CDR3 spells CASSLPSVSALWETQYF. CDR3 bases: TGTGCCAGCAGTCTCCCCAGTGTGAGTGCTCTGTGGGAGACCCAGTACTTC.

This clonotype was detected only a few times. V usage is TRBV5-1 and J usage is TRBJ2-7; TRBD2 matches 8 bases. The J segment lost 1 base and the V segment lost 4 bases, leaving 10 bases of the junction unmatched. This CDR3 has 16 amino acids. Germline V gene lookup returns CDR1 SGHRS and CDR2 YFSETQ. The CDR3 sequence: CASSQTPGLGSYEQYF. In DNA form, the CDR3 reads TGCGCCAGCAGCCAAACCCCGGGACTAGGGTCCTACGAGCAGTACTTC.

This rearrangement joins TRBV4-1 to TRBJ2-3; 9 bases match TRBD1. Germline CDR1 MGHRA, CDR2 YSYEKL. With 8 bases clipped from V and 3 bases from J, the junction kept 6 bases outside the gene matches. The CDR3 is made up of 14 amino acids. Here the CDR3 DNA reads TGCGCCAGCGGCCGGGACAGGGCTACAGATACGCAGTATTTT. Residues: CASGRDRATDTQYF.

In this sample, this clonotype turned up many times. This chain joins TRBV7-2 and TRBJ1-1; unclear D gene. In germline, CDR1 is SGHTA, CDR2 FQGNSA. This CDR3 spans 14 amino acids. V lost 5 bases and J 1 base, leaving 11 bases between the germline ends. The DNA for the CDR3 is TGTGCCAGCAGCCAGCGATCAGGGAACACTGAAGCTTTCTTT. Translation gives CASSQRSGNTEAFF.

This clonotype occurred once. The junction does not match germline at one end; this may be a read error. The gene calls are TRBV12-3 or TRBV12-4 and TRBJ1-2, with D unresolved. The CDR3 loop spans 14 amino acids. CDR3 in amino acids: CAGSLSTRAYGYTF. The CDR3 region has the DNA TGTGCCGGCAGTTTATCGACAAGGGCCTATGGCTACACCTTC.

The chain couples TRBV20-1 to TRBJ1-4, with D unclear. The V end lost 3 bases, the J end lost 7 bases, and 15 bases lay between the germline ends. CDR1 and CDR2 from the germline V gene are DFQATT and SNEGSKA (reference sequence). CDR3 size: 14 residues. CDR3: CSARGTESVEKLFF. The CDR3 DNA sequence: TGCAGTGCTAGGGGCACAGAAAGTGTTGAAAAACTGTTTTTT.

V gene TRBV10-1 combines with J gene TRBJ2-2, with 7 bases fitting TRBD2. The germline CDR1 and CDR2 sequences are WNHNN and SYGVQD (reference sequence). CDR3 length: 15 amino acids. J gave up 5 bases and V 4 bases, and 7 bases lay outside the gene matches. CDR3 in DNA: TGCGCCAGCAGTGTTCGCGGGAGTTTGACCGGGGAGCTGTTTTTT. Translated: CASSVRGSLTGELFF.

This clonotype was seen more than once but under ten times. The chain combines TRBV10-3 with TRBJ2-7; possibly TRBD1 for D (6 bases). The CDR3 covers 13 residues. Germline CDR1 ENHRY, CDR2 SYGVKD. The V end lost 11 bases, the J end lost 1 base, and 15 bases lay between the germline ends. The CDR3 DNA sequence: TGTGCCGCCCGCCCGACAGGTTCCTACGAGCAGTACTTC. Translated, it gives CAARPTGSYEQYF.

This clonotype was seen more than once but under ten times. The V call is TRBV30, the J call TRBJ2-2; D gene ambiguous. Germline V gene data show CDR1 as GTSNPN and CDR2 as SVGIG (reference sequence). V was cut by 2 bases and J by 5 bases, with 6 bases left in between. This CDR3 contains 12 residues. The CDR3 DNA sequence: TGTGCCTGGAGTACCCTGACCGGGGAGCTGTTTTTT. It is translated as CAWSTLTGELFF.

The chain uses TRBV20-1 and TRBJ2-1; 8 nucleotides align to TRBD2. CDR1 is DFQATT, CDR2 SNEGSKA, per germline (reference sequence). The CDR3 length is 16 residues. Trimming removed 3 bases from V and 10 bases from J; junction bases left unmatched: 17. The CDR3 sequence: CSARASTSGDRGEQFF. DNA of the CDR3: TGCAGTGCTAGGGCAAGTACTAGCGGCGATCGGGGAGAGCAGTTCTTC.

This clonotype was recorded many times. The rearrangement uses TRBV2 and TRBJ2-3; perhaps TRBD2 as D (6 bases). The V end lost 8 bases, the J end lost 2 bases, and 11 bases lay between the germline ends. CDR3 length: 13 residues. Per the germline V gene, CDR1 is SNHLY and CDR2 is FYNNEI. As DNA, the CDR3 is TGTGCCAGCGCGTTAGCGGACACAGATACGCAGTATTTT. This encodes CASALADTDTQYF.

A few counts support this clonotype. The chain combines TRBV7-9 with TRBJ2-7, with TRBD2 identical over 11 bases. Germline V gives CDR1 SEHNR, CDR2 FQNEAQ (reference sequence). The CDR3 is 14 residues long. V shed 5 bases and J 2 bases; nucleotides not matched to a gene: 2. In DNA, the CDR3 is TGTGCCAGCAGCGAGGGACTAGCGGCCTACGAGCAGTACTTC. It yields the protein CASSEGLAAYEQYF.

The chain carries TRBV20-1 and TRBJ2-1; tentative D call: TRBD2 (6 bases). Germline values: CDR1 DFQATT, CDR2 SNEGSKA (reference sequence). The V end lost 5 bases, the J end lost 0 bases, and 11 bases lay between the germline ends. This CDR3 is 14 amino acids long. Here the CDR3 DNA reads TGCAGTGCTCGGGGGAGGCCCTCCTACAATGAGCAGTTCTTC. Translating gives CSARGRPSYNEQFF.

In this sample, this clonotype turned up a few times. This chain connects TRBV5-6 to TRBJ2-2; D might be TRBD2 (7 bases). The CDR3 is made up of 14 amino acids. CDR1 is SGHDT, CDR2 YYEEEE, per germline. The V gene lost 0 bases and the J gene lost 6 bases, with 9 bases spanning the gap. The CDR3 region has the DNA TGTGCCAGCAGCTTGGACGGGGGGCCCGGGGAGCTGTTTTTT. This translates into CASSLDGGPGELFF.

The chain carries TRBV6-1 and TRBJ2-2, with D possibly being TRBD2 (6 bases). Germline CDR1 is MNHNS and CDR2 is SASEGT. Trimming stripped 4 bases from V and 5 bases from J, with 23 bases between. CDR3 length: 18 residues. In DNA, the CDR3 is TGTGCCAGCAGTGGAAAGAGGAGCTGGGACTCAGAGACCGGGGAGCTGTTTTTT. Amino acids: CASSGKRSWDSETGELFF.

This clonotype was detected ten times or more. The CDR3 spells CATSAGPTDTQYF. Written as DNA, the CDR3 is TGCGCCACCTCTGCGGGACCCACAGATACGCAGTATTTT. The J gene is TRBJ2-3, the V gene TRBV10-1, with a weak D call TRBD2 (6 bases). Trimming took off 10 bases at V and 2 bases at J, with 13 bases between the two ends. The CDR3 extends over 13 amino acids. Germline V gene sequence: CDR1 WNHNN, CDR2 SYGVQD (reference sequence).